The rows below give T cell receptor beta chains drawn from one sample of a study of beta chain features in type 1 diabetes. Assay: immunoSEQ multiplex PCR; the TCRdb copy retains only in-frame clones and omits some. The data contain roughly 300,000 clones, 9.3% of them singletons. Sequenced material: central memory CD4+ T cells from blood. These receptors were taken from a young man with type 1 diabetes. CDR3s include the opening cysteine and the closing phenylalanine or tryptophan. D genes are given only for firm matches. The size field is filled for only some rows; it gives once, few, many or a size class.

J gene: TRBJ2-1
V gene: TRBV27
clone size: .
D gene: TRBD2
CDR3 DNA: TGTGCCAGCAGTTCACTAGCGGGGACTGAGCAGTTCTTC
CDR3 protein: CASSSLAGTEQFF

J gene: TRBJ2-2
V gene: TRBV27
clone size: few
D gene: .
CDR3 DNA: TGTGCCAGCAAGACAGTGAACACCGGGGAGCTGTTTTTT
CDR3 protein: CASKTVNTGELFF

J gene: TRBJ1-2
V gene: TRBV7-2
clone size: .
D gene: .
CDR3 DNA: TGTGCCAGCAGCTTAGCAGGGAAGTATGGCTACACCTTC
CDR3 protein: CASSLAGKYGYTF

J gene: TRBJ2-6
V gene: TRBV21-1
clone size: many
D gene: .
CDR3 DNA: TGTGCCAGCAGCAAAACCGGGGGTCCCCCCGCTGGGGCCAACGTCCTGACTTTC
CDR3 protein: CASSKTGGPPAGANVLTF

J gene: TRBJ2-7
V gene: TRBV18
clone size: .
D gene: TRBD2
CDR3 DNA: TGTGCCAGCTCACCCCCCGGGACTAGCTGGGAGCAGTACTTC
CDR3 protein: CASSPPGTSWEQYF

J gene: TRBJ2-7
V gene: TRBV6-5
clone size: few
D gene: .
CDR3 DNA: TGTGCCAGCAGCCTACTTGGGCCTTCCTACGAGCAGTACTTC
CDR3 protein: CASSLLGPSYEQYF

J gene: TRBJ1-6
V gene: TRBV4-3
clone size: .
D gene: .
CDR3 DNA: TGCGCCAGCAGCCAAGATAAGTCCCTCTGGAATAATTCACCCCTCCACTTT
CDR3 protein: CASSQDKSLWNNSPLHF

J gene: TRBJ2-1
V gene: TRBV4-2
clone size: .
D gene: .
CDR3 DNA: TGTGCCAGCATGGCCCTAGCAGGAGAGAGTGAGCAGTTCTTC
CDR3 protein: CASMALAGESEQFF

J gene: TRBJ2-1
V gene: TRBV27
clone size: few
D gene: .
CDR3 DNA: TGTGCCAGCAGGCCCGGGACACGCTCCTACAATGAGCAGTTCTTC
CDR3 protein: CASRPGTRSYNEQFF

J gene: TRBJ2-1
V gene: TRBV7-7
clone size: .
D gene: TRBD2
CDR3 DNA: TGTGCTAGCAGTTTTGGGACGGGGGGGAGTGAGCAGTTCTTC
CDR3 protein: CASSFGTGGSEQFF

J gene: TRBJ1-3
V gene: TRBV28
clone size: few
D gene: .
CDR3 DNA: TGTGCCAGCGGAGTACAGGGCTCTGGAAACACCATATATTTT
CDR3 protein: CASGVQGSGNTIYF

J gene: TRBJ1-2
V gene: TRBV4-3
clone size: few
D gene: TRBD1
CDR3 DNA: TGCGCCAGCAGCCAAGATCACAGGGGGGTTGGCTACACCTTC
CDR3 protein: CASSQDHRGVGYTF

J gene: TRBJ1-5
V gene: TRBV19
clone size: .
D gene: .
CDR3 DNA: TGTGCCAGTAGTATACAGACAGGGCCCCAGCATTTT
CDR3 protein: CASSIQTGPQHF

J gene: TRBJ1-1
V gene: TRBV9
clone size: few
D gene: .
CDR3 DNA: TGTGCCAGCAGCGGGATGACAGACGCGAACACTGAAGCTTTCTTT
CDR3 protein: CASSGMTDANTEAFF